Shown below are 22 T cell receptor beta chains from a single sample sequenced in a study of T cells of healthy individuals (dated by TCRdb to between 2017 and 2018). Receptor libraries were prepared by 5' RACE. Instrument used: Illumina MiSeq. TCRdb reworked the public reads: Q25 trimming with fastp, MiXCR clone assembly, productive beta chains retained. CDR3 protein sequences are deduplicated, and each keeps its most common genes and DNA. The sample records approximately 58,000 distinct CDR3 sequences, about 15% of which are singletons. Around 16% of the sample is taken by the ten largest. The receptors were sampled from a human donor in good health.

Here the CDR3 reads CASSLMAGGNTGELFF. CDR3 DNA sequence: TGCGCCAGCAGCTTGATGGCGGGAGGGAACACCGGGGAGCTGTTTTTT. The V gene is TRBV5-1, the J gene TRBJ2-2; the match to TRBD2 covers 8 bases. V was clipped by 1 base and J by 1 base; unmatched bases: 3. CDR1 is SGHRS and CDR2 is YFSETQ in the germline V gene. The CDR3 totals 16 residues.

This CDR3 is CASSQDGWYTEAFF. CDR3 DNA sequence: TGCGCCAGCAGCCAAGATGGATGGTACACTGAAGCTTTCTTT. The chain carries TRBV4-1 and TRBJ1-1, with D unclear. The CDR3 is 14 amino acids. V shed 0 bases and J shed 3 bases, with 8 bases lying between them. CDR1 MGHRA and CDR2 YSYEKL come from the germline V gene.

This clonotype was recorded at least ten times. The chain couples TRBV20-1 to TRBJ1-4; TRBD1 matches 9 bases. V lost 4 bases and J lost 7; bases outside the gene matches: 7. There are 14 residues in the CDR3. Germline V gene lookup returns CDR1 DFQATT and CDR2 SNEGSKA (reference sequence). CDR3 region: CSATSDRGGEKLFF. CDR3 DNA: TGCAGTGCTACTTCCGACAGGGGGGGTGAAAAACTGTTTTTT.

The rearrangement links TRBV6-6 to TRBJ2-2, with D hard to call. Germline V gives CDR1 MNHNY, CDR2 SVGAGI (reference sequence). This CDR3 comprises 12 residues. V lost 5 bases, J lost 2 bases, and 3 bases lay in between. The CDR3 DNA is TGTGCCAGCAGTATAAACACCGGGGAGCTGTTTTTT. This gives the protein CASSINTGELFF.

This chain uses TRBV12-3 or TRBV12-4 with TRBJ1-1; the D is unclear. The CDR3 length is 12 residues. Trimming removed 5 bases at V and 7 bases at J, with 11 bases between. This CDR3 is CASSPSGYEAFF. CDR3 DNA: TGTGCCAGCAGTCCCTCGGGGTATGAAGCTTTCTTT.

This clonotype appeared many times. This CDR3 reads CASSSTGRKGEQYF. For the CDR3, the DNA is TGTGCCAGCAGCTCGACAGGTCGGAAGGGCGAGCAGTACTTC. The V and J genes are TRBV5-6 and TRBJ2-7; D is possibly TRBD1 (6 bases). Germline CDR1 is SGHDT and CDR2 is YYEEEE. CDR3 length: 14 residues. Between the trimmed V and J ends, which lost 3 bases and 6 bases, there was a span of 16 bases.

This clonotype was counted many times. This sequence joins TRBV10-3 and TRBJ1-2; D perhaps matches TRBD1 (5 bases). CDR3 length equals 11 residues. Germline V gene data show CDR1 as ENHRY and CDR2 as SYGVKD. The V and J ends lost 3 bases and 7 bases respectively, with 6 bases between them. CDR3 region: CAISDGGGYTF. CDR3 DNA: TGTGCCATCAGTGATGGGGGTGGCTACACCTTC.

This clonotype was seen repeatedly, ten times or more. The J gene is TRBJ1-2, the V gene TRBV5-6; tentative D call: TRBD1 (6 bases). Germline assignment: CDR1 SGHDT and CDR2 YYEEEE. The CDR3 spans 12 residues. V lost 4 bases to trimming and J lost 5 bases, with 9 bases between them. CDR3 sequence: CASSLRGYGYTF. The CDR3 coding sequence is TGTGCCAGCAGCCTAAGGGGGTATGGCTACACCTTC.

CDR3 amino acids: CAIRDNTEAFF. Written as DNA, the CDR3 is TGTGCCATCAGGGACAACACTGAAGCTTTCTTT. The V and J genes are TRBV10-3 and TRBJ1-1, with D unresolved. The V gene lost 6 bases and the J gene lost 2 bases, with 4 bases spanning the gap. This CDR3 has 11 amino acids. The germline CDR1 and CDR2 sequences are ENHRY and SYGVKD.

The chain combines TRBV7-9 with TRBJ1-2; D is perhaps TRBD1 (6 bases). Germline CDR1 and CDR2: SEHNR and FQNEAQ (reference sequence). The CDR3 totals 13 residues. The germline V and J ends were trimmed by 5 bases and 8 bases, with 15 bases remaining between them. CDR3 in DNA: TGTGCCAGCAGCCCGAGGGGGGATTTGGGCTACACCTTC. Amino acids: CASSPRGDLGYTF.

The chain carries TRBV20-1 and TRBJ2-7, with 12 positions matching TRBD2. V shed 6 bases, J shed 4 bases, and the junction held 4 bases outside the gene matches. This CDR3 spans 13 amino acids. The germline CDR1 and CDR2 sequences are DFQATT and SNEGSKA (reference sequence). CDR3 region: CSARGTSGYEQYF. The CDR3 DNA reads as TGCAGTGCCCGAGGGACTAGCGGGTACGAGCAGTACTTC.

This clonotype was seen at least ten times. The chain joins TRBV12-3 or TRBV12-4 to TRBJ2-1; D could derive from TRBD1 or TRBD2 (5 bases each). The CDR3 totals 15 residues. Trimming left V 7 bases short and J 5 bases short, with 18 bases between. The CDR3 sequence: CASTPEGSSHNEQFF. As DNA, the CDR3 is TGTGCCAGCACCCCTGAGGGGAGCAGCCACAATGAGCAGTTCTTC.

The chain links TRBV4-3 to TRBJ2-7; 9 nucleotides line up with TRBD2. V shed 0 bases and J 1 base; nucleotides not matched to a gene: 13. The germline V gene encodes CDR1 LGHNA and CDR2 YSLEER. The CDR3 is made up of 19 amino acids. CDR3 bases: TGCGCCAGCAGCCAAGAAAGGGCTATGGCGGGGGGGCTGTCCTACGAGCAGTACTTC. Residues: CASSQERAMAGGLSYEQYF.

CDR3 sequence reads: CASSAVTTGSSYNEQFF. The CDR3, as DNA: TGCGCCAGCAGCGCGGTTACCACAGGGAGCTCCTACAATGAGCAGTTCTTC. This chain uses TRBV5-1 with TRBJ2-1; D may be TRBD1 (6 bases). CDR1 and CDR2 from the germline V gene are SGHRS and YFSETQ. The CDR3 runs to 17 residues. V lost 4 bases and J 0 bases, leaving 17 bases between the germline ends.

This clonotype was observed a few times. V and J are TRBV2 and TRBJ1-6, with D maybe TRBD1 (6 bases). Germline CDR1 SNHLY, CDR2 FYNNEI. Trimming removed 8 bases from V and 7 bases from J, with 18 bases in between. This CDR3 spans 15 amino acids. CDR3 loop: CASGGRGPRNSPLHF. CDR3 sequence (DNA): TGTGCCAGCGGTGGCCGGGGGCCCAGAAATTCACCCCTCCACTTT.

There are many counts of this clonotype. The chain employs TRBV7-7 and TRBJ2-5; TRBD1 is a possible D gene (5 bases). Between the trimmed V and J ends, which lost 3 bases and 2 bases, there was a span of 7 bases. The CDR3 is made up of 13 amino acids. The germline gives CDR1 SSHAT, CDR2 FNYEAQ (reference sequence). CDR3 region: CASSFGQQETQYF. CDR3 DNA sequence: TGTGCCAGCAGCTTTGGACAACAAGAGACCCAGTACTTC.

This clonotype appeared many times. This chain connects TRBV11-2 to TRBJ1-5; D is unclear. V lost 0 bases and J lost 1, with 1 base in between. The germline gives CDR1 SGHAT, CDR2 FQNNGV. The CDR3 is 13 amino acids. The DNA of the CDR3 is TGTGCCAGCAGCTTAGAGAGCAATCAGCCCCAGCATTTT. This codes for CASSLESNQPQHF. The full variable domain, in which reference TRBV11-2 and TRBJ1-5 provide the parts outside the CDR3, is EAGVAQSPRYKIIEKRQSVAFWCNPISGHATLYWYQQILGQGPKLLIQFQNNGVVDDSQLPKDRFSAERLKGVDSTLKIQPAKLEDSAVYLCASSLESNQPQHFGDGTRLSIL.

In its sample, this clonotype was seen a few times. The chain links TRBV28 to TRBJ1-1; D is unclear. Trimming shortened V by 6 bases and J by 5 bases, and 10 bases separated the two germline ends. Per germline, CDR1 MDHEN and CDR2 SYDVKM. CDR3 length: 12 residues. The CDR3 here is CASSPILTEAFF. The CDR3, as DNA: TGTGCCAGCAGCCCCATTTTAACTGAAGCTTTCTTT.

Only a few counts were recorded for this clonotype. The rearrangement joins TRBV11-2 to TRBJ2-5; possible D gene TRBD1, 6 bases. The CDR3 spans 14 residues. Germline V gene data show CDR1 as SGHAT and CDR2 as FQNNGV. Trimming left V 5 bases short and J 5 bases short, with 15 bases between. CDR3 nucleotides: TGTGCCAGCAGCCGGGGACGCACAGGGGAGACCCAGTACTTC. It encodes CASSRGRTGETQYF.

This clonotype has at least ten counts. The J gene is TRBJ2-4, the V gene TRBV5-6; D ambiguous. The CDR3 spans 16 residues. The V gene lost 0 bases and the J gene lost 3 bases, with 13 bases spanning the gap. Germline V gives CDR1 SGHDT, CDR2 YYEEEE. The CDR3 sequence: CASSLGAHAVKNIQYF. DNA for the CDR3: TGTGCCAGCAGCTTGGGGGCCCATGCAGTCAAAAACATTCAGTACTTC.

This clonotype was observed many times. CDR3 DNA: TGTGCCAGCAGCCCCCTGGACAGGGGGGTAGATGGCTACACCTTC. Its protein is CASSPLDRGVDGYTF. The chain links TRBV13 to TRBJ1-2; TRBD1 matches 10 bases. The germline V gene encodes CDR1 PRHDT and CDR2 FYEKMQ (reference sequence). The ends lost 5 bases at V and 6 bases at J; junction bases unmatched: 9. The CDR3 runs to 15 residues. The full variable domain, rest sourced from reference TRBV13 and TRBJ1-2, is AAGVIQSPRHLIKEKRETATLKCYPIPRHDTVYWYQQGPGQDPQFLISFYEKMQSDKGSIPDRFSAQQFSDYHSELNMSSLELGDSALYFCASSPLDRGVDGYTFGSGTRLTVV.

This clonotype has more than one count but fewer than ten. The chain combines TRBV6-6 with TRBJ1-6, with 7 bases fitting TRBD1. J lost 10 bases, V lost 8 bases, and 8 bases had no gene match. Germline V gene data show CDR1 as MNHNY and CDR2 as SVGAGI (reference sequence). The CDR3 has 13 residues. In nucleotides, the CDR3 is TGTGCCAGCGTCAGACAGGGTTCCTCACCCCTCCACTTT. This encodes CASVRQGSSPLHF.